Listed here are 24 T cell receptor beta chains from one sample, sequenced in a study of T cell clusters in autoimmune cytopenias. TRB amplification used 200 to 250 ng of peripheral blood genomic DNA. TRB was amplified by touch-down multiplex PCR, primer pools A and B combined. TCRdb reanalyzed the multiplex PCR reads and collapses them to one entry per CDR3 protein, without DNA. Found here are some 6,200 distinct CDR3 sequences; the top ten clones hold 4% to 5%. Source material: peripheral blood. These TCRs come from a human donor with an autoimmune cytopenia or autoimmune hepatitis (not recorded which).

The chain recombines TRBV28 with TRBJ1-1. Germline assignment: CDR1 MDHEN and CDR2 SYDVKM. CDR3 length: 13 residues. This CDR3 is CASSSEVNTEAFF.

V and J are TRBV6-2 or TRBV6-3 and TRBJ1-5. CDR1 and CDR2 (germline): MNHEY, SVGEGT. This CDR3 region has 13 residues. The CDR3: CASSYVGDQPQHF.

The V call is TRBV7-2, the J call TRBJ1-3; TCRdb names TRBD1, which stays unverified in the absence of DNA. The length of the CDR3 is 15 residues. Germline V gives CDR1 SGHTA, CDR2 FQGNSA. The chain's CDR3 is CASSWGQGAGNTIYF.

The CDR3 loop is CASSLVGEGLAGAGANVLTF. The chain joins TRBV7-2 to TRBJ2-6; TCRdb's assignment of TRBD2 cannot be checked, as there is no DNA. CDR1 and CDR2 from the germline V gene are SGHTA and FQGNSA. The CDR3 contains 20 residues.

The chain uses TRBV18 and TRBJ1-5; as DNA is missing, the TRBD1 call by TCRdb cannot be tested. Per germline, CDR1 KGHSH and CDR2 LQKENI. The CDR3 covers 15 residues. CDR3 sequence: CASSPFRGLNQPQHF.

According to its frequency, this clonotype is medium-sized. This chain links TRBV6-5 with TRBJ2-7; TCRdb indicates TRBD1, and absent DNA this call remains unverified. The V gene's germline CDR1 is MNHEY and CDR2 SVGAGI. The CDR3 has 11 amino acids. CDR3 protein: CASQGGYEQYF.

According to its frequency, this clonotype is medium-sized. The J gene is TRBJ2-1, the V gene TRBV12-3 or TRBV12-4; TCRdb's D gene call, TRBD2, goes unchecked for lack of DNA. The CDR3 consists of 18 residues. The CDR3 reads CASSLKGLAGGPGNEQFF.

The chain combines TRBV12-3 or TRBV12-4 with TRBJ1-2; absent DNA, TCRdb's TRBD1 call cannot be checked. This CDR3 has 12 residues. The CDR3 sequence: CASSLGTVYYTF.

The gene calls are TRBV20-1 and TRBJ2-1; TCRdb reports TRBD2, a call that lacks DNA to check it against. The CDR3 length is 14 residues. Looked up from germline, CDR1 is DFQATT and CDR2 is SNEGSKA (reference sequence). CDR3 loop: CSARLAGSYNEQFF.

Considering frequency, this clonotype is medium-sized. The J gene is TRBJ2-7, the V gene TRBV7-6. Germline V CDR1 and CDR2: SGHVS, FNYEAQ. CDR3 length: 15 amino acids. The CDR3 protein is CASSLVRRFSYEQYF.

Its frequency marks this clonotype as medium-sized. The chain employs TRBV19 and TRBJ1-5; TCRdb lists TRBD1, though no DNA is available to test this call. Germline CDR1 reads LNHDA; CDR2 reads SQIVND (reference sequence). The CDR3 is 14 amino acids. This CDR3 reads CASSPTGRSQPQHF.

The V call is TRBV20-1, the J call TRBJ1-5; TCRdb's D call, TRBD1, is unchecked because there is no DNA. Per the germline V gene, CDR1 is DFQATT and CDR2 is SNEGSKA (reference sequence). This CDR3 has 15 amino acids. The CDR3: CSAPVGGGRDQPQHF.

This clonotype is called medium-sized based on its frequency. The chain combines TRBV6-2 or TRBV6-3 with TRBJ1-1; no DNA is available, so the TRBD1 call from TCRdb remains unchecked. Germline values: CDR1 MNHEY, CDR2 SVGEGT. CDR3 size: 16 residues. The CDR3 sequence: CASSLTGGTGSSEAFF.

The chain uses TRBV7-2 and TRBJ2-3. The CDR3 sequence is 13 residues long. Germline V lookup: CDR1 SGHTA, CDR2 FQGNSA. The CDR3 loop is CASSLAYTDTQYF.

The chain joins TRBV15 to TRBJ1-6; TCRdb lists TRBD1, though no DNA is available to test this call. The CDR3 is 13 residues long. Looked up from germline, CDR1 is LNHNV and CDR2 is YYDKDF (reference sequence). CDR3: CATTDRGNSPLHF.

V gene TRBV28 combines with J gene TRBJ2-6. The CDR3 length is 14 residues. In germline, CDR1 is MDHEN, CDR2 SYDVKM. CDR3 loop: CASRVARDGNVLTF.

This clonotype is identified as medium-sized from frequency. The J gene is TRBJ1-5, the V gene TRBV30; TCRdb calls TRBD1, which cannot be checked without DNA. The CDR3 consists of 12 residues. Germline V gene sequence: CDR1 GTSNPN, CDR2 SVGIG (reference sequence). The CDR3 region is CAWDRDNQPQHF.

CDR3 amino acids: CASSTGQGPDTQYF. The chain combines TRBV7-2 with TRBJ2-3; TCRdb designates TRBD1, a call that cannot be tested without DNA. The germline CDR1 and CDR2 sequences are SGHTA and FQGNSA. This CDR3 comprises 14 residues.

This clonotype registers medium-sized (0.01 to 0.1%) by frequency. The CDR3 spells CASSLDRSSYEQYF. The chain combines TRBV5-6 with TRBJ2-7. Germline V gene sequence: CDR1 SGHDT, CDR2 YYEEEE. The CDR3 is 14 residues long.

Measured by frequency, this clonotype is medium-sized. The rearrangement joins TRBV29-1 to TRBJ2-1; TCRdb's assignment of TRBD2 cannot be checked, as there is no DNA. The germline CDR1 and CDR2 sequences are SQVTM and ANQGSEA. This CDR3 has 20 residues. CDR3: CSVVGMEAGGGLSSYNEQFF.

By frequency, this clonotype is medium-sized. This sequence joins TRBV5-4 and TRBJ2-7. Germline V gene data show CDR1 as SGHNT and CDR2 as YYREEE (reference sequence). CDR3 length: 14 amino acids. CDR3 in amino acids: CASSFGGSSYEQYF.

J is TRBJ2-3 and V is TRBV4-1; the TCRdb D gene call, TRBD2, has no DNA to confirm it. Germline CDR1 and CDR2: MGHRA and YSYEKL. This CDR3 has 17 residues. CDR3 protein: CASSQDRLADPTDTQYF.

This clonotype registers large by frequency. The CDR3: CASSYSSGQVYNEQFF. The rearrangement joins TRBV6-2 or TRBV6-3 to TRBJ2-1. Germline values: CDR1 MNHEY, CDR2 SVGEGT. The CDR3 has 16 residues.

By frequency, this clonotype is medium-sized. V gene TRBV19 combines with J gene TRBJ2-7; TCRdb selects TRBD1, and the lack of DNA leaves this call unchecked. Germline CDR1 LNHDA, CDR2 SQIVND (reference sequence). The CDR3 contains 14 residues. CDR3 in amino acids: CASSVRDGPYEQYF. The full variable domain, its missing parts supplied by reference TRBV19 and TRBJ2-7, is DGGITQSPKYLFRKEGQNVTLSCEQNLNHDAMYWYRQDPGQGLRLIYYSQIVNDFQKGDIAEGYSVSREKKESFPLTVTSAQKNPTAFYLCASSVRDGPYEQYFGPGTRLTVT.